A selection of T cell receptor beta chains follows, all from one sample in a study of T cell repertoires in ileal Crohn's disease. This table comes from immunoSEQ multiplex PCR, and its TCRdb copy is limited to in-frame clones, with some not included. This table holds more than 2,000 clones, 78% found once. The sample comprised ileal tissue. These TCRs come from an adult with Crohn's disease. CDR3s include the opening cysteine and the closing phenylalanine or tryptophan. The order of the fields is V gene, J gene, D gene, clone size, CDR3 protein, CDR3 DNA. A D gene is named only where the DNA matches it firmly. Rows may omit the clone size; those that give it use once, few, many or a size class.

V: TRBV11-3; J: TRBJ2-7; D: -; size: -; CDR3: CASSPTGYEQYF; DNA: TGTGCCAGCAGCCCTACGGGCTACGAGCAGTACTTC
V: TRBV5-1; J: TRBJ2-1; D: -; size: -; CDR3: CASSLQGGAYNEQFF; DNA: TGCGCCAGCAGCTTACAGGGGGGGGCCTACAATGAGCAGTTCTTC
V: TRBV6-6; J: TRBJ2-1; D: TRBD2; size: -; CDR3: CASSYGGRERNEQFF; DNA: TGTGCCAGCAGTTACGGAGGGAGGGAGAGGAATGAGCAGTTCTTC
V: TRBV4-1; J: TRBJ2-1; D: TRBD1; size: -; CDR3: CASSTGVGEQFF; DNA: TGCGCCAGCTCAACAGGGGTTGGTGAGCAGTTCTTC
V: TRBV12-5; J: TRBJ2-2; D: TRBD2; size: -; CDR3: CASGLAGVGELFF; DNA: TGTGCTAGTGGTTTAGCGGGAGTCGGGGAGCTGTTTTTT
V: TRBV15; J: TRBJ1-1; D: -; size: -; CDR3: CATSRREVSPEAFF; DNA: TGTGCCACCAGCAGGCGGGAGGTCTCCCCTGAAGCTTTCTTT
V: TRBV15; J: TRBJ2-3; D: -; size: -; CDR3: CATSSITSPDTQYF; DNA: TGTGCCACCAGCAGCATAACTAGCCCAGATACGCAGTATTTT
V: TRBV11-2; J: TRBJ1-1; D: TRBD1; size: -; CDR3: CASSPGGRFTEAFF; DNA: TGTGCCAGCAGCCCAGGGGGCAGATTCACTGAAGCTTTCTTT
V: TRBV14; J: TRBJ2-7; D: -; size: few; CDR3: CASSPRVAPYEQYF; DNA: TGTGCCAGCAGCCCGCGGGTGGCCCCCTACGAGCAGTACTTC
V: TRBV6-1; J: TRBJ2-7; D: TRBD1; size: -; CDR3: CASSDVIGTGGHEQYF; DNA: TGTGCCAGCAGTGATGTTATCGGGACAGGGGGCCACGAGCAGTACTTC
V: TRBV7-8; J: TRBJ2-1; D: TRBD2; size: -; CDR3: CASSFKPTGTSGSNEQFF; DNA: TGTGCCAGCAGCTTCAAACCGACCGGGACTAGCGGGAGCAATGAGCAGTTCTTC
V: TRBV7-2; J: TRBJ2-7; D: TRBD1; size: -; CDR3: CASSSPGTGYEQYF; DNA: TGTGCCAGCAGCTCGCCCGGGACAGGTTACGAGCAGTACTTC
V: TRBV9; J: TRBJ2-2; D: -; size: -; CDR3: CASSVDEAGNTGELFF; DNA: TGTGCCAGCAGCGTAGACGAAGCGGGGAACACCGGGGAGCTGTTTTTT
V: TRBV5-1; J: TRBJ2-1; D: -; size: few; CDR3: CASSVGVGHEQFF; DNA: TGCGCCAGCTCGGTGGGAGTAGGCCATGAGCAGTTCTTC
V: TRBV29-1; J: TRBJ1-1; D: TRBD1; size: -; CDR3: CSAGQGYIEAFF; DNA: TGCAGCGCGGGACAGGGGTACATTGAAGCTTTCTTT
V: TRBV2; J: TRBJ2-7; D: -; size: -; CDR3: CASSESLRSYEQYF; DNA: TGTGCCAGCAGTGAATCGTTGCGGAGCTACGAGCAGTACTTC
V: TRBV11-2; J: TRBJ1-1; D: -; size: -; CDR3: CASSLTENTEAFF; DNA: TGTGCCAGCAGCCTCACAGAGAACACTGAAGCTTTCTTT
V: TRBV30; J: TRBJ1-6; D: -; size: -; CDR3: CAWSVLVPPLHF; DNA: TGTGCCTGGAGTGTACTTGTTCCACCCCTCCACTTT
V: TRBV7-9; J: TRBJ2-7; D: TRBD2; size: -; CDR3: CASTSPGLAGAREQYF; DNA: TGTGCCAGCACTTCTCCAGGGCTAGCGGGAGCCCGCGAGCAGTACTTC
V: TRBV5-4; J: TRBJ2-7; D: TRBD2; size: -; CDR3: CASSVSGRTDVQYF; DNA: TGTGCCAGCAGCGTTAGCGGGAGAACCGACGTGCAGTACTTC
V: TRBV30; J: TRBJ1-4; D: -; size: -; CDR3: CAWSVLGNNEKLFF; DNA: TGTGCCTGGAGTGTACTAGGGAATAATGAAAAACTGTTTTTT
V: TRBV25-1; J: TRBJ2-3; D: -; size: -; CDR3: CASSEETDTQYF; DNA: TGTGCCAGCAGTGAAGAGACAGATACGCAGTATTTT
V: TRBV5-1; J: TRBJ1-5; D: -; size: -; CDR3: CASSLDGQTSQPQHF; DNA: TGCGCCAGCAGCTTGGACGGACAGACCAGTCAGCCCCAGCATTTT
V: TRBV6-5; J: TRBJ2-7; D: TRBD1; size: -; CDR3: CASSRTGVTYEQYF; DNA: TGTGCCAGCAGCCGCACAGGGGTCACCTACGAGCAGTACTTC
V: TRBV7-9; J: TRBJ1-5; D: TRBD1; size: once; CDR3: CASSRGTGDSNQPQHF; DNA: TGTGCCAGCAGCCGCGGGACAGGGGATAGCAATCAGCCCCAGCATTTT
V: TRBV27; J: TRBJ2-1; D: TRBD1; size: -; CDR3: CASSTGGPYNEQFF; DNA: TGTGCCAGCAGCACAGGGGGCCCCTACAATGAGCAGTTCTTC
V: TRBV2; J: TRBJ2-7; D: TRBD1; size: -; CDR3: CATLDRASYEQYF; DNA: TGTGCCACCCTGGACAGGGCCTCCTACGAGCAGTACTTC
V: TRBV6-1; J: TRBJ2-1; D: -; size: -; CDR3: CASGGADYNEQFF; DNA: TGTGCCAGCGGAGGGGCAGACTACAATGAGCAGTTCTTC
V: TRBV5-1; J: TRBJ1-4; D: TRBD1; size: -; CDR3: CASSLLTGDEKLFF; DNA: TGCGCCAGCAGCTTGTTGACAGGGGATGAAAAACTGTTTTTT
V: TRBV15; J: TRBJ1-6; D: -; size: -; CDR3: CATSRDRNLNSPLHF; DNA: TGTGCCACCAGCAGAGATCGTAACTTGAATTCACCCCTCCACTTT
V: TRBV27; J: TRBJ1-6; D: -; size: -; CDR3: CASSLSRESPLHF; DNA: TGTGCCAGCAGTTTATCCCGGGAGTCACCCCTCCACTTT
V: TRBV10-2; J: TRBJ2-2; D: TRBD2; size: -; CDR3: CASSPSGSAGELFF; DNA: TGCGCCAGCAGTCCTAGCGGGAGCGCCGGGGAGCTGTTTTTT
V: TRBV29-1; J: TRBJ2-5; D: -; size: -; CDR3: CSVAPHARSPQETQYF; DNA: TGCAGCGTTGCCCCTCACGCGAGGTCCCCCCAAGAGACCCAGTACTTC
V: TRBV5-6; J: TRBJ2-5; D: TRBD1; size: -; CDR3: CASTMGPSTGVETQYF; DNA: TGTGCCAGCACCATGGGCCCCTCAACAGGGGTGGAGACCCAGTACTTC
V: TRBV25-1; J: TRBJ2-2; D: -; size: -; CDR3: CATDAANTGELFF; DNA: TGTGCCACAGACGCGGCGAACACCGGGGAGCTGTTTTTT
V: TRBV9; J: TRBJ1-2; D: TRBD1; size: -; CDR3: CASSAPGTGNYGYTF; DNA: TGTGCCAGCAGCGCCCCCGGGACAGGCAACTATGGCTACACCTTC
V: TRBV5-5; J: TRBJ2-2; D: TRBD2; size: -; CDR3: CASSPTPSGPNTGELFF; DNA: TGTGCCAGCAGCCCCACCCCTAGCGGACCGAACACCGGGGAGCTGTTTTTT
V: TRBV1; J: TRBJ2-2; D: -; size: -; CDR3: CTSSQEPLTENTGELFF; DNA: TGCACCAGCAGCCAAGAACCCCTGACAGAAAACACCGGGGAGCTGTTTTTT
V: TRBV5-1; J: TRBJ1-2; D: -; size: -; CDR3: CASSWRISEDGYTF; DNA: TGCGCCAGCAGCTGGAGGATCTCAGAGGATGGCTACACCTTC
V: TRBV11-2; J: TRBJ2-7; D: -; size: -; CDR3: CASSFAEAYEQYF; DNA: TGTGCCAGCAGCTTCGCGGAAGCCTACGAGCAGTACTTC
V: TRBV5-1; J: TRBJ2-6; D: TRBD2; size: -; CDR3: CASSLGTSGVSGANVLTF; DNA: TGCGCCAGCAGCTTGGGGACTAGCGGGGTCTCTGGGGCCAACGTCCTGACTTTC
V: TRBV27; J: TRBJ2-7; D: TRBD2; size: -; CDR3: CATSSGGRYEQYF; DNA: TGTGCCACCTCTTCGGGAGGGAGGTACGAGCAGTACTTC
V: TRBV6-4; J: TRBJ2-3; D: TRBD2; size: few; CDR3: CASSELAGGGDTQYF; DNA: TGTGCCAGCAGTGAACTAGCGGGAGGTGGAGATACGCAGTATTTT
V: TRBV6-1; J: TRBJ2-1; D: TRBD1; size: few; CDR3: CASSERIWDRVGNNEQFF; DNA: TGTGCCAGCAGTGAAAGAATCTGGGACAGGGTGGGCAACAATGAGCAGTTCTTC
V: TRBV7-9; J: TRBJ2-7; D: TRBD2; size: -; CDR3: CASSLFSGSSYEQYF; DNA: TGTGCCAGCAGCTTATTTAGCGGGAGTTCCTACGAGCAGTACTTC
V: TRBV5-1; J: TRBJ1-4; D: -; size: -; CDR3: CASSPGGPAEKLFF; DNA: TGCGCCAGCAGCCCGGGAGGGCCGGCGGAAAAACTGTTTTTT
V: TRBV30; J: TRBJ2-3; D: TRBD1; size: -; CDR3: CAWGTGTQYF; DNA: TGTGCCTGGGGGACAGGCACGCAGTATTTT
V: TRBV6-1; J: TRBJ2-1; D: -; size: -; CDR3: CASRPSPLYEQFF; DNA: TGTGCCAGCAGACCTAGCCCCCTTTATGAGCAGTTCTTC
V: TRBV6-5; J: TRBJ2-2; D: -; size: -; CDR3: CASSLRVSAGELFF; DNA: TGTGCCAGCAGTTTAAGGGTGTCCGCCGGGGAGCTGTTCTTT
V: TRBV5-1; J: TRBJ2-3; D: TRBD2; size: -; CDR3: CASSSSGVGTDTQYF; DNA: TGCGCCAGCAGCTCTAGCGGGGTAGGCACAGATACGCAGTATTTT
V: TRBV6-5; J: TRBJ2-1; D: -; size: -; CDR3: CASSYSIVGYGNEQFF; DNA: TGTGCCAGCAGTTACTCGATAGTCGGGTATGGAAATGAGCAGTTCTTC
V: TRBV6-5; J: TRBJ2-3; D: -; size: -; CDR3: CASPPLSSTDTQYF; DNA: TGTGCCAGCCCCCCCCTTAGTAGCACAGATACGCAGTATTTT
V: TRBV4-1; J: TRBJ2-5; D: TRBD1; size: -; CDR3: CASSDTGTGEETQYF; DNA: TGCGCCAGCAGCGACACCGGGACAGGCGAAGAGACCCAGTACTTC
V: TRBV7-2; J: TRBJ1-2; D: TRBD1; size: -; CDR3: CASSPGQGRYGYTF; DNA: TGTGCCAGCAGCCCAGGACAGGGGAGGTATGGCTACACCTTC
V: TRBV2; J: TRBJ2-1; D: TRBD2; size: -; CDR3: CASYSGLNNEQFF; DNA: TGTGCCAGCTATAGCGGGCTAAACAATGAGCAGTTCTTC